This is a list of T cell receptor beta chains from one sample in a study of shared clonotypes between healthy human individuals. Only in-frame clones appear in the TCRdb table, and some are missing; sequencing was by immunoSEQ multiplex PCR. Here the sample spans over a million clones, approximately 97% being singletons. Specimen: naive CD4+ T cells sorted from blood. The receptor source for this set is a man aged 30 to 45 in good health. Each CDR3 is given with its conserved first and last residue. The D gene is left open where the match is weak.

j_gene: TRBJ1-5
v_gene: TRBV28
d_gene: -
CDR3aa: CASSLLSGAGQPQHF

j_gene: TRBJ1-1
v_gene: TRBV5-1
d_gene: -
CDR3aa: CASSLAALGTEAFF

j_gene: TRBJ2-2
v_gene: TRBV4-1
d_gene: -
CDR3aa: CASSQAGLNTGELFF

j_gene: TRBJ2-1
v_gene: TRBV5-1
d_gene: TRBD2
CDR3aa: CASSILAGGPNEQFF

j_gene: TRBJ1-6
v_gene: TRBV30
d_gene: -
CDR3aa: CAWTRPVGTLHF

j_gene: TRBJ2-3
v_gene: TRBV28
d_gene: -
CDR3aa: CASSLFTDTQYF

j_gene: TRBJ2-1
v_gene: TRBV4-1
d_gene: -
CDR3aa: CASSQIPGEGQFF

j_gene: TRBJ2-3
v_gene: TRBV29-1
d_gene: -
CDR3aa: CSGDSTDTQYF

j_gene: TRBJ1-5
v_gene: TRBV28
d_gene: TRBD1
CDR3aa: CASSQSGTGGYQPQHF

j_gene: TRBJ2-5
v_gene: TRBV29-1
d_gene: TRBD1
CDR3aa: CSDTLGGLEGTQYF

j_gene: TRBJ1-1
v_gene: TRBV30
d_gene: -
CDR3aa: CAWSGGRERGTEAFF

j_gene: TRBJ2-7
v_gene: TRBV14
d_gene: TRBD2
CDR3aa: CASSQDRGLAPTYEQYF

j_gene: TRBJ2-7
v_gene: TRBV29-1
d_gene: TRBD1
CDR3aa: CSVGQGSYEQYF

j_gene: TRBJ2-5
v_gene: TRBV14
d_gene: TRBD2
CDR3aa: CASSIQAGGQYF

j_gene: TRBJ2-1
v_gene: TRBV5-1
d_gene: -
CDR3aa: CASSQVMASEQFF

j_gene: TRBJ2-7
v_gene: TRBV10-1
d_gene: -
CDR3aa: CARPTDYYEQYF

j_gene: TRBJ2-5
v_gene: TRBV5-5
d_gene: -
CDR3aa: CASSLAQETQYF

j_gene: TRBJ1-1
v_gene: TRBV14
d_gene: -
CDR3aa: CASGKSGNTEAFF

j_gene: TRBJ2-1
v_gene: TRBV5-1
d_gene: TRBD2
CDR3aa: CASSQWVQRLAEGYNEQFF

j_gene: TRBJ2-7
v_gene: TRBV6-6
d_gene: -
CDR3aa: CASSYSQGSEQYF

j_gene: TRBJ2-5
v_gene: TRBV10-3
d_gene: TRBD2
CDR3aa: CAISEFPGGETQYF

j_gene: TRBJ2-4
v_gene: TRBV29-1
d_gene: TRBD1
CDR3aa: CSVQGADPRETKNIQYF

j_gene: TRBJ2-7
v_gene: TRBV28
d_gene: -
CDR3aa: CASSLGRYEQYF

j_gene: TRBJ2-2
v_gene: TRBV10-3
d_gene: -
CDR3aa: CAISESKTTNTGELFF

j_gene: TRBJ2-7
v_gene: TRBV20-1
d_gene: -
CDR3aa: CSARTSYEQYF

j_gene: TRBJ2-7
v_gene: TRBV27
d_gene: TRBD2
CDR3aa: CASRKGLAETPYEQYF

j_gene: TRBJ2-2
v_gene: TRBV7-6
d_gene: -
CDR3aa: CASSLNGPRATGELFF

j_gene: TRBJ2-3
v_gene: TRBV5-4
d_gene: TRBD2
CDR3aa: CASRSSGTHGDTQYF

j_gene: TRBJ1-1
v_gene: TRBV13
d_gene: -
CDR3aa: CASSLIGRGRNTEAFF

j_gene: TRBJ2-7
v_gene: TRBV7-8
d_gene: TRBD2
CDR3aa: CASSFGTSGPYEQYF

j_gene: -
v_gene: TRBV30
d_gene: -
CDR3aa: CAWSAQGLSYEQYF

j_gene: TRBJ1-4
v_gene: TRBV15
d_gene: -
CDR3aa: CATSRGPATNEKLFF

j_gene: TRBJ2-7
v_gene: TRBV6-4
d_gene: -
CDR3aa: CASSDHDWYNLYEQYF

j_gene: TRBJ2-1
v_gene: TRBV18
d_gene: TRBD2
CDR3aa: CASSPRGRGASGRDEQFF

j_gene: TRBJ2-1
v_gene: TRBV27
d_gene: TRBD2
CDR3aa: CASSLPSGEGSYNEQFF

j_gene: TRBJ1-1
v_gene: TRBV2
d_gene: -
CDR3aa: CASSEGAWVGAFF

j_gene: TRBJ2-1
v_gene: TRBV11-2
d_gene: TRBD1
CDR3aa: CASSRRTGGFFF

j_gene: TRBJ1-2
v_gene: TRBV4-3
d_gene: -
CDR3aa: CASSQAPGTQINYGYTF

j_gene: TRBJ2-1
v_gene: TRBV5-1
d_gene: -
CDR3aa: CASSLAPPAAREVYEQFF

j_gene: TRBJ1-5
v_gene: TRBV18
d_gene: TRBD1
CDR3aa: CASSPAGTGDIPQHF

j_gene: TRBJ2-2
v_gene: TRBV6-4
d_gene: TRBD2
CDR3aa: CASSQLAGNTGELFF

j_gene: TRBJ2-5
v_gene: TRBV5-4
d_gene: -
CDR3aa: CASSFLTGETQYF

j_gene: TRBJ1-1
v_gene: TRBV18
d_gene: -
CDR3aa: CASSPGGGEAFF

j_gene: TRBJ1-4
v_gene: TRBV5-1
d_gene: -
CDR3aa: CASSPVGVANEKLFF

j_gene: TRBJ1-2
v_gene: TRBV21-1
d_gene: -
CDR3aa: CASSKAGGPNYGYTF

j_gene: TRBJ2-7
v_gene: TRBV27
d_gene: TRBD2
CDR3aa: CASSTYGRGRLAQYF

j_gene: TRBJ2-5
v_gene: TRBV30
d_gene: -
CDR3aa: CAWSAAITQYF

j_gene: TRBJ2-7
v_gene: TRBV7-8
d_gene: -
CDR3aa: CASSLPLSVAAGYEQYF

j_gene: TRBJ1-5
v_gene: TRBV6-6
d_gene: TRBD1
CDR3aa: CASSYSTGSQPQHF

j_gene: TRBJ1-3
v_gene: TRBV12-5
d_gene: -
CDR3aa: CASGSSGNTIYF

j_gene: TRBJ2-7
v_gene: TRBV19
d_gene: -
CDR3aa: CASSIGHLSSYEQYF

j_gene: TRBJ2-1
v_gene: TRBV7-2
d_gene: -
CDR3aa: CASSLDYQPYNEQFF